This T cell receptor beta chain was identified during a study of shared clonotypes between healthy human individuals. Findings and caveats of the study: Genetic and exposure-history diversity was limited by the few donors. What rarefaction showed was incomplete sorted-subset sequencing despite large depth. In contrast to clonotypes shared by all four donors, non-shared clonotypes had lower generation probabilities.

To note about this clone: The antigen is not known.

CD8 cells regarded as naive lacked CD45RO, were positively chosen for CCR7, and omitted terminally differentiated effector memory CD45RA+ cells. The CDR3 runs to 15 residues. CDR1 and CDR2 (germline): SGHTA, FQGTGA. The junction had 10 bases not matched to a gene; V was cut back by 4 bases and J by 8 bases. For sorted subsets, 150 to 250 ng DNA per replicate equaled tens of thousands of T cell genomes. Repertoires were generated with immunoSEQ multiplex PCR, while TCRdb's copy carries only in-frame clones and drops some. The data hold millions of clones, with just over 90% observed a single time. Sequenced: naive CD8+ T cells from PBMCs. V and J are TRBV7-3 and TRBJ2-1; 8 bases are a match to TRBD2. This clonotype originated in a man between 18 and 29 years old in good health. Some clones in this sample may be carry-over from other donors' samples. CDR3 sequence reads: CASSWKREKGDEQFF. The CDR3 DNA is TGTGCCAGCAGCTGGAAGCGGGAGAAGGGGGATGAGCAGTTCTTC.